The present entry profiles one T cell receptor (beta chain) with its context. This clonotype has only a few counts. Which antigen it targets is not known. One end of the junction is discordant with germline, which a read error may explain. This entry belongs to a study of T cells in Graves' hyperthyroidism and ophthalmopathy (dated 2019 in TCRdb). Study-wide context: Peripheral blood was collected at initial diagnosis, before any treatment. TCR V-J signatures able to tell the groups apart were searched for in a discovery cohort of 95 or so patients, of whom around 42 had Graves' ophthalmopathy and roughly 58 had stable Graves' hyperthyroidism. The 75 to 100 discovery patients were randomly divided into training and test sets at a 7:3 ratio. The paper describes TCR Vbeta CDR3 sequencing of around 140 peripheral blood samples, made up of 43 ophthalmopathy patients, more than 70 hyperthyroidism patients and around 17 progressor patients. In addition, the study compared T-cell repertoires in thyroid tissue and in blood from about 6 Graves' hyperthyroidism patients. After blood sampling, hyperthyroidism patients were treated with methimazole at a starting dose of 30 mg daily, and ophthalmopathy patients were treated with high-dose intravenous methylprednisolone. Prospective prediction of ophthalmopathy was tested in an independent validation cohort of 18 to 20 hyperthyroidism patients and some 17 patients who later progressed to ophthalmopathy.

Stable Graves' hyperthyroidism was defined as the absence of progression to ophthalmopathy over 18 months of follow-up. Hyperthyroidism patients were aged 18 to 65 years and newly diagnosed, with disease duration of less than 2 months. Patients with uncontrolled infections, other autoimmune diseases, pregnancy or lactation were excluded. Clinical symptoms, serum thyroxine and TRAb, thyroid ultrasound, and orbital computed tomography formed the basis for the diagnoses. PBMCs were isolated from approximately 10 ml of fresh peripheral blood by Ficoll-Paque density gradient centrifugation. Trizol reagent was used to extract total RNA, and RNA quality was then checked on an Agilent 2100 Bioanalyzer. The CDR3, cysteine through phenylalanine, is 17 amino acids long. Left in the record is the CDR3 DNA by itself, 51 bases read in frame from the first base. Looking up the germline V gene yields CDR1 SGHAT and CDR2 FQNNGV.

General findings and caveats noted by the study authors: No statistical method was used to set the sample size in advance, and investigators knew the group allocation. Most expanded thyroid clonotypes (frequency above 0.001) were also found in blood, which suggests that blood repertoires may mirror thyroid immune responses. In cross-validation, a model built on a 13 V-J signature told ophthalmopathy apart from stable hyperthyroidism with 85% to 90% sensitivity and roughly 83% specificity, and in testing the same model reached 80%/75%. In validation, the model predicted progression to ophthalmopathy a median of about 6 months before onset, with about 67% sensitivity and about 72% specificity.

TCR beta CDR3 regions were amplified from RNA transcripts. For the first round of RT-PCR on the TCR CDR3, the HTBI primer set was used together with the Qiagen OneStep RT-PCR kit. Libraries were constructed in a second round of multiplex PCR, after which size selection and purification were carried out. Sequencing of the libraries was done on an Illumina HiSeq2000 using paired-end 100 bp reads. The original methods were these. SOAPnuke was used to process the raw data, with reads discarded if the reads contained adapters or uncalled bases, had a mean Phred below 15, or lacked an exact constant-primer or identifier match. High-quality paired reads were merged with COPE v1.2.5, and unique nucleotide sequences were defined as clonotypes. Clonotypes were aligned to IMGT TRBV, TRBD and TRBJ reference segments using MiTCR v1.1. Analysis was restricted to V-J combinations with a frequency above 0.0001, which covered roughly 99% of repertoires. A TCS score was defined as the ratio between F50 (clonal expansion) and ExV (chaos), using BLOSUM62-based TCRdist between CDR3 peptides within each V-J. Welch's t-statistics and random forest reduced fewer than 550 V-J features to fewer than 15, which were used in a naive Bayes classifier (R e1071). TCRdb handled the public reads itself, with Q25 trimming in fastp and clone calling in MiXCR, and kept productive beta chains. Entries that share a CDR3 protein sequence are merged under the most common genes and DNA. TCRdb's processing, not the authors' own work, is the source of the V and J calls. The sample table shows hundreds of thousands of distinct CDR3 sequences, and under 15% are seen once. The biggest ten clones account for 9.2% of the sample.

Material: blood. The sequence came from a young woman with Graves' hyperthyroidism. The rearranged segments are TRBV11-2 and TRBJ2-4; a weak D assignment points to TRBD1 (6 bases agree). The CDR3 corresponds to CASSSRGRGRAKNIQYF. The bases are TGCGCCAGCAGCTCCCGGGGCAGGGGTAGAGCCAAAAACATTCAGTACTTC. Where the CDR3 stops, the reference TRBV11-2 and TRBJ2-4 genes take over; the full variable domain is EAGVAQSPRYKIIEKRQSVAFWCNPISGHATLYWYQQILGQGPKLLIQFQNNGVVDDSQLPKDRFSAERLKGVDSTLKIQPAKLEDSAVYLCASSSRGRGRAKNIQYFGAGTRLSVL.